A selection of T cell receptor beta chains follows, all from one sample in a study of shared clonotypes between healthy human individuals. Here immunoSEQ multiplex PCR was the method, and the copy in TCRdb shows in-frame clones only, minus some. The table has about 2 million clones, approximately 95% seen once. The sample consisted of naive CD8+ T cells sorted from blood. These receptors were collected from a man younger than 35 in good health. The CDR3 runs from the conserved cysteine through the conserved F or W. A D gene is named only where the DNA matches it firmly.

v_call	d_call	j_call	cdr3_aa
TRBV29-1	NA	TRBJ1-6	CSVLEGGTGAPLHF
TRBV5-1	TRBD1	TRBJ1-2	CASSLPGQGDGYTF
TRBV5-6	TRBD2	TRBJ2-7	CASSLAAGGQYEQYF
TRBV28	NA	TRBJ1-2	CASSGGGYTF
TRBV13	TRBD1	TRBJ1-2	CASSVGDRDYDGYTF
TRBV13	NA	TRBJ2-3	CASSQVGDSSFKKDTQYF
TRBV7-7	NA	TRBJ2-5	CASSLGRDSQETQYF
TRBV19	TRBD1	TRBJ1-1	CASSPPTGEVTEAFF
TRBV4-1	NA	TRBJ2-1	CASQQEGPNEQFF
TRBV28	NA	TRBJ2-7	CACCSGAYEQYF
TRBV5-4	TRBD2	TRBJ2-7	CAVGLAGGNYEQYF
TRBV27	TRBD2	TRBJ2-3	CASRKLPGLAGDTQYF
TRBV7-9	TRBD2	TRBJ2-3	CASSPNIAGGFTDTQYF
TRBV10-2	NA	TRBJ2-5	CASSFASQGWFETQYF
TRBV19	TRBD2	TRBJ2-7	CASSRTSGRTGEQYF
TRBV10-2	NA	TRBJ2-5	CASSEQGGETQYF
TRBV2	NA	TRBJ2-3	CASSEWASRGDTQYF
TRBV5-4	TRBD2	TRBJ2-7	CASSYGLAGSYEQYF
TRBV29-1	NA	TRBJ2-7	CSVELEAYEQYF
TRBV5-1	TRBD1	TRBJ2-7	CASSLGTAAYEQYF
TRBV10-2	NA	TRBJ2-7	CASSDWGTYEQYF
TRBV5-1	TRBD1	TRBJ2-7	CASSLGQGNEQYF
TRBV15	NA	TRBJ1-2	CATSRARDGFYGYTF
TRBV27	TRBD1	TRBJ2-7	CASSVTGAGYEQYF
TRBV5-4	TRBD2	TRBJ2-1	CASSLVASGANEQFF
TRBV10-3	NA	TRBJ2-3	CAISGLGRTDTQYF
TRBV27	NA	TRBJ2-7	CASSFRGPIYEQYF
TRBV9	NA	TRBJ1-1	CASSVMNTEAFF
TRBV5-6	NA	TRBJ2-3	CASMATQSTDTQYF
TRBV7-9	NA	TRBJ2-3	CASRVGGETDTQYF
TRBV30	TRBD1	TRBJ2-6	CAWRRSLQGSRTGANVLTF
TRBV4-1	TRBD2	TRBJ2-3	CASSQSGATDTQYF
TRBV6-1	NA	TRBJ1-2	CASSEEWGAHGYTF
TRBV5-1	NA	TRBJ1-3	CASSLDGNGDGNTIYF
TRBV28	TRBD1	TRBJ1-2	CASSFEGQGYGYTF
TRBV13	NA	TRBJ1-2	CASSSNTEANYGYTF
TRBV27	NA	TRBJ2-1	CASRTDRLYNEQFF
TRBV6-1	NA	TRBJ1-2	CASSEWGEGYTF
TRBV27	NA	TRBJ1-5	CASSFTGSNQPQHF
TRBV15	NA	TRBJ2-5	CATSSSRQETQYF
TRBV10-3	TRBD1	TRBJ1-5	CAIAAGTGQDQPQHF